The clone carrying this T cell receptor (beta chain) was detected many times. Its antigen is as yet unknown. Each CDR3 protein is one row after TCRdb ran MiXCR on the 5' RACE reads. The profile shows 250,000 to 350,000 distinct CDR3 sequences, roughly 15% of them singletons. This entry belongs to a study of T-cell memory formation after mild COVID-19. About the study: TCR clusters largely stayed donor specific. Study findings and constraints: That cross-reactive memory joined was suggested by some responding clones appearing in pre-infection memory.

The CDR3 length is 15 residues. Trimming stripped 5 bases from V and 4 bases from J, with 15 bases between. Germline CDR1 and CDR2: SGHVS and FNYEAQ. Sequenced: PBMCs or a T cell subset sorted from them (not recorded which). This TCR was recovered from a man between 18 and 29 years old who had mild COVID-19 (a few samples of this study predate the infection). Cell type and time point are not known. The chain employs TRBV7-6 and TRBJ1-5; possibly TRBD1 for D (6 bases). In nucleotides, the CDR3 is TGTGCCAGCAGCCTATCCGGGACATCAAATCAGCCCCAGCATTTT. Translating it yields CASSLSGTSNQPQHF.